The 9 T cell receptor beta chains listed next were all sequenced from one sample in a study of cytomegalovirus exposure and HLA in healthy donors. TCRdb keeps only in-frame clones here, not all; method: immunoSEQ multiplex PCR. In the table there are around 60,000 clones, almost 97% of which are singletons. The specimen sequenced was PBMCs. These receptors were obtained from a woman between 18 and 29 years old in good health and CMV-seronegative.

The CDR3 DNA follows: TGTGCCAGCACCCATTTGGGCAGCTCCTACAATGAGCAGTTCTTC. The encoded protein is CASTHLGSSYNEQFF. The V call is TRBV28, the J call TRBJ2-1, with no clear D. The V gene lost 7 bases and the J gene lost 0 bases, with 13 bases spanning the gap. This CDR3 region has 15 residues. The germline V gene has CDR1 MDHEN and CDR2 SYDVKM.

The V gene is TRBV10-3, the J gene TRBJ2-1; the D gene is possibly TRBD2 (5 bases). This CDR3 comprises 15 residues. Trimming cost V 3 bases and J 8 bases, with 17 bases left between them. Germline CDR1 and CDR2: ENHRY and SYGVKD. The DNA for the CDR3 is TGTGCCATCAGTGAACGACCTAGCCCTGAGGATGAGCAGTTCTTC. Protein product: CAISERPSPEDEQFF.

CDR3 DNA sequence: TGTGCCAGCAGCTTAGCTCCTAGCGGCTACAATGAGCAGTTCTTC. Translating gives CASSLAPSGYNEQFF. The rearrangement links TRBV7-8 to TRBJ2-1; 7 nucleotides align to TRBD2. The germline gives CDR1 SGHVS, CDR2 FQNEAQ. The junction had 2 bases not matched to a gene; V was cut back by 0 bases and J by 3 bases. The CDR3 loop spans 15 amino acids.

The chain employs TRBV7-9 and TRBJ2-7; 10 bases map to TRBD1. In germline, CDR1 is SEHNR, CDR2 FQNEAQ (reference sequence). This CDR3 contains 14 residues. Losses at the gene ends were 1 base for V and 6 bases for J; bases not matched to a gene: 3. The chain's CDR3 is CASSLGQGAGEQYF. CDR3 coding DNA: TGTGCCAGCAGCTTAGGACAGGGGGCTGGCGAGCAGTACTTC.

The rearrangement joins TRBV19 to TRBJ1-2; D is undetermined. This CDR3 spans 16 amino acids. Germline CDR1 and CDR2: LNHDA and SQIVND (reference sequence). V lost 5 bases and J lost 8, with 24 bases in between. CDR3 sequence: CASSPGLPLRYSGYTF. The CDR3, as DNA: TGTGCCAGTAGTCCGGGATTGCCCTTGAGGTACTCAGGCTACACCTTC.

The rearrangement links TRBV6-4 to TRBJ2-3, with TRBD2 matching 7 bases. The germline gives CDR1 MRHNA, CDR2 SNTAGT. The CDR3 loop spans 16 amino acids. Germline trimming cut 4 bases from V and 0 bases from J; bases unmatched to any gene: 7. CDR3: CASSAGQRGSTDTQYF. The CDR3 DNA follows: TGTGCCAGCAGTGCGGGGCAGCGGGGCAGCACAGATACGCAGTATTTT.

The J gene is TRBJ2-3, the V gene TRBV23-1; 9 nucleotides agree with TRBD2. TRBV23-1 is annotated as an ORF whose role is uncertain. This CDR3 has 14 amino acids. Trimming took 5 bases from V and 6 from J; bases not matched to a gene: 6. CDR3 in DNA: TGCGCCAGCAGTAACTCGGCGGGAGGGGATACGCAGTATTTT. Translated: CASSNSAGGDTQYF.

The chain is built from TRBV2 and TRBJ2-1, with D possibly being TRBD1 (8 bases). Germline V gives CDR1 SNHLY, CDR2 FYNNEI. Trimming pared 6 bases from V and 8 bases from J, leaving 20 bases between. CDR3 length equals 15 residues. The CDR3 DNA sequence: TGTGCCAGCAGCACCACAGGGGGGGTCGCCCATGAGCAGTTCTTC. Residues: CASSTTGGVAHEQFF.

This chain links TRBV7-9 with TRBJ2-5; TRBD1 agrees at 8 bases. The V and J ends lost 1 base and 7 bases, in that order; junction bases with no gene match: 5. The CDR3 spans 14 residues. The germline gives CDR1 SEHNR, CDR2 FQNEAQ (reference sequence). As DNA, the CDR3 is TGTGCCAGCAGCTTAGGCCAGGGGGCGGTGACCCAGTACTTC. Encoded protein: CASSLGQGAVTQYF.